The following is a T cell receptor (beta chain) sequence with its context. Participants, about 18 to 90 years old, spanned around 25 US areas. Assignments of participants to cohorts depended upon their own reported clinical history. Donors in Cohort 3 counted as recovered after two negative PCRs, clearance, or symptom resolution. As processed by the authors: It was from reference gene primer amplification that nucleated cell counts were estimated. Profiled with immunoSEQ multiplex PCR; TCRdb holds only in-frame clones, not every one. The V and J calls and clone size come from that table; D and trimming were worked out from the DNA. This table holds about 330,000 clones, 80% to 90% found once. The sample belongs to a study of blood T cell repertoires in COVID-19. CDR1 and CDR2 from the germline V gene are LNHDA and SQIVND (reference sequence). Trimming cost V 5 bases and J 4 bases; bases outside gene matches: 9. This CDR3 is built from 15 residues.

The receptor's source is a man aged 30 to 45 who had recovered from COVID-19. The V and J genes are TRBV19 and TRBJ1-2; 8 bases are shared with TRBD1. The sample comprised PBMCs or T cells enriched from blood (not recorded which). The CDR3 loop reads CASSGTDRGPYGYTF. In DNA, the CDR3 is TGTGCCAGTAGTGGTACAGACAGGGGACCCTATGGCTACACCTTC.